This T cell receptor (beta chain) was recorded in a study of beta chain features in type 1 diabetes listed by TCRdb under 2018. The study in broad terms: No differences in mean age, gender distribution, total cell number or subset yield were found between patients and healthy donors. Regulatory and stem cell-like memory subsets were obtained from only 8 patients and roughly 8 healthy donors, while naive and central memory subsets were obtained from all 30 or so donors. The study compared TCRB repertoires of sorted circulating CD4+ T cell subsets between recently diagnosed type 1 diabetes patients and matched healthy donors. Across all samples, 107,917,701 sorted cells were examined, and cell number per subset correlated strongly with RNA yield. What the authors observed across the whole study: Patients with type 1 diabetes made fewer insertions and deleted more nucleotides at VDJ recombination sites, implying thymic rearrangement abnormalities. A moderate but significant shortening of TCRB CDR3 length was observed in type 1 diabetes patients in all four CD4+ subsets. Because cDNA rather than genomic DNA was sequenced, highly expressing activated cells could have been over-represented, although no difference in activation and CD3 levels was found between groups. The naive, central memory and regulatory TCRB repertoires appeared to resemble one another more closely among patients than among healthy donors. PCR may preferentially amplify shorter templates, but because patient and control samples were amplified and corrected together, any resulting skew would affect both groups equally. Only small numbers of individuals were included in the HLA sub-analyses, which left unresolved whether HLA type had any influence on TCRB rearrangement.

From each donor, a single peripheral blood sample of roughly 0.11 L on average was drawn into heparinised tubes. A BD FACSAria II and a panel including CD45RO, CCR7, CD25, CD127, CD95 and CD27 were used to sort naive, central memory, regulatory and stem cell-like memory CD4+ T cells. A purity above 95% was achieved for all sorted populations. Right away, PBMCs were isolated by Lymphoprep density gradient centrifugation and were stained directly, with no culture step. Samples were stained and sorted in pairs, with one healthy donor and one patient per experiment, so that batch effects were minimized. All of the isolated RNA was reverse transcribed with the High Capacity cDNA Reverse Transcription Kit, so expressed TCRB transcripts were sequenced. Deep immunoSEQ sequencing was applied to naive, central memory and regulatory T cell samples, giving an average of roughly 3.5 million total reads per sample. Sorted cells were lysed in RLT buffer, and RNA was extracted using DNase-treated RNeasy Micro or Mini kits according to cell number. To prevent cross-contamination, every cell subset was processed on its own, while patient and healthy donor samples were processed together. The immunoSEQ multiplex PCR was used to amplify TCRB sequences from cDNA, generating 87-bp fragments that spanned the CDR3 region. Amplicons were sequenced on the Illumina HiSeq platform. On the study's bioinformatics: PCR bias was corrected computationally using synthetic template baselines, and reads within Hamming distance 2 were collapsed, with unmergeable singletons discarded. By aligning reads against IMGT, V, D and J genes, CDR3 length, and insertions or deletions at six rearrangement sites were assigned. Within each subset, clonotype counts were normalized to sorted cell number, and only after that were true diversity and Gini coefficients computed with the tcR R package. The overlap coefficient, calculated on TCRB nucleotide sequences, was used to quantify repertoire sharing. The table comes from immuneACCESS by way of TCRdb, which keeps in-frame sequences with V and J called. Part of the clones is missing from these tables; in studies checked, under half for an unresolved V gene and the rest for unknown reasons. V and J calls and clone size are given by that table; D and trimming were obtained from the DNA. Recorded for this sample are fewer than 150,000 clones; 6.9% of them occurred a single time. The ten largest account for under 1.5% of the sample.

The trim is 5 bases for V and 3 bases for J, with a gap of 14 bases between the germline ends. Sequences MDHEN (CDR1) and SYDVKM (CDR2) are obtained from the germline V gene. The CDR3 measures 14 amino acids from cysteine to phenylalanine. The entry retains the CDR3 DNA only, 42 bases that are in frame from base 1. Comments on this clone: Its antigen is currently not known. Base qualities are missing; no much larger clone stands one base away.

Sequencing used central memory CD4+ T cells from blood. This receptor was taken from a woman aged 30 to 39 in good health. In this chain, TRBV28 is recombined with TRBJ2-7, with the D gene not confidently named. The CDR3 amino acid sequence is: CASSPPEVHYEQYF. The DNA is TGTGCCAGCAGTCCTCCTGAGGTACACTACGAGCAGTACTTC.